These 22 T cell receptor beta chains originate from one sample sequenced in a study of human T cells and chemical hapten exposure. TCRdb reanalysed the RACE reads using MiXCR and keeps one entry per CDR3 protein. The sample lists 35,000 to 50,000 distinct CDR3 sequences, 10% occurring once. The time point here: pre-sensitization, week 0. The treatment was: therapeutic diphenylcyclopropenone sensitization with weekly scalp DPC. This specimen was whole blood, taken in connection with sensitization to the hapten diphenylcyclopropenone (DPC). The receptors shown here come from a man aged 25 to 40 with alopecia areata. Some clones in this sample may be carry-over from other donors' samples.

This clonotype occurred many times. The CDR3 loop is CAISEGRRTDTQYF. For the CDR3, the DNA is TGTGCCATCAGTGAGGGCAGACGCACAGATACGCAGTATTTT. The chain carries TRBV10-3 and TRBJ2-3; D remains unclear. The CDR3 runs to 14 residues. Deletions cut 2 bases from V and 1 base from J, with 7 bases between. Germline CDR1 ENHRY, CDR2 SYGVKD.

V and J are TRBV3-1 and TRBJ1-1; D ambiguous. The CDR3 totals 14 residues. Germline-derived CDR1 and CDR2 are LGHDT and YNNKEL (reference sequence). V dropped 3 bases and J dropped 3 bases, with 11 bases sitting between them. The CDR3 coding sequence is TGTGCCAGCAGCCAGTCCCGGGCATACACTGAAGCTTTCTTT. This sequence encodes CASSQSRAYTEAFF.

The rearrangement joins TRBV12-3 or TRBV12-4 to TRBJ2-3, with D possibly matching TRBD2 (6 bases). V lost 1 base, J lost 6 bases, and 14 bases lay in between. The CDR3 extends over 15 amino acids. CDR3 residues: CASSLGLEEGDTQYF. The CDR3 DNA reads TGTGCCAGCAGTTTAGGGCTAGAGGAGGGCGATACGCAGTATTTT.

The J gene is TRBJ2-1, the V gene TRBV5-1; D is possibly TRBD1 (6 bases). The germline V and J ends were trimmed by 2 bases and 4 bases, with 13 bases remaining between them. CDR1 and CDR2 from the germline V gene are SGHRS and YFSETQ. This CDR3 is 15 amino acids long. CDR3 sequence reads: CASSLRDNLYNEQFF. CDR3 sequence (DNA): TGCGCCAGCAGCTTACGGGACAACCTATACAATGAGCAGTTCTTC.

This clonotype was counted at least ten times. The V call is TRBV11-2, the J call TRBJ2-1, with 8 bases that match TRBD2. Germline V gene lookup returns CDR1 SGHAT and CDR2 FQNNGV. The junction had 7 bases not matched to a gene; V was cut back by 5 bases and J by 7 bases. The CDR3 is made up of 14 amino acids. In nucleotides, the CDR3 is TGTGCCAGCAGCGTTGGACTAGCTTCGAATGAGCAGTTCTTC. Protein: CASSVGLASNEQFF.

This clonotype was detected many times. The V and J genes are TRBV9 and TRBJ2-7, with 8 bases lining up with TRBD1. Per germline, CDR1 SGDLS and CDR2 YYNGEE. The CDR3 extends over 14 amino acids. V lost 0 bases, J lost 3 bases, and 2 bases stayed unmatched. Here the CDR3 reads CASSVGGTGYEQYF. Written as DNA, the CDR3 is TGTGCCAGCAGCGTAGGGGGGACAGGCTACGAGCAGTACTTC.

The CDR3 DNA follows: TGCAGCGTTTGGGGACGGGAGGGCCCATACAATGAGCAGTTCTTC. It yields the protein CSVWGREGPYNEQFF. The chain couples TRBV29-1 to TRBJ2-1, with 8 bases aligning to TRBD2. V shed 5 bases, J shed 4 bases, and the junction held 10 bases outside the gene matches. Germline V lookup: CDR1 SQVTM, CDR2 ANQGSEA. The CDR3 has 15 residues.

This chain's CDR3 is CASRVQGPPGTGELFF. The CDR3 DNA reads as TGTGCCAGCAGGGTACAGGGGCCTCCGGGCACCGGGGAGCTGTTTTTT. The genes are TRBV28 and TRBJ2-2; TRBD1 matches at 7 bases. The CDR3 loop spans 16 amino acids. The trim removed 6 bases at V and 4 bases at J, leaving 11 bases unmatched. In germline, CDR1 is MDHEN, CDR2 SYDVKM.

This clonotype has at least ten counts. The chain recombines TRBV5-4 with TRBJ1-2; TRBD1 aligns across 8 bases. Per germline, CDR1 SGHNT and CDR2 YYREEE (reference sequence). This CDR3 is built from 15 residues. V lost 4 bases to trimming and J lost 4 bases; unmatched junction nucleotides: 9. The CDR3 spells CASSPRGQGVYGYTF. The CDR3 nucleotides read TGTGCCAGCAGCCCTCGAGGACAGGGCGTCTATGGCTACACCTTC. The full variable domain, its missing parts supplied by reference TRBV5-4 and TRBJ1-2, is ETGVTQSPTHLIKTRGQQVTLRCSSQSGHNTVSWYQQALGQGPQFIFQYYREEENGRGNFPPRFSGLQFPNYSSELNVNALELDDSALYLCASSPRGQGVYGYTFGSGTRLTVV.

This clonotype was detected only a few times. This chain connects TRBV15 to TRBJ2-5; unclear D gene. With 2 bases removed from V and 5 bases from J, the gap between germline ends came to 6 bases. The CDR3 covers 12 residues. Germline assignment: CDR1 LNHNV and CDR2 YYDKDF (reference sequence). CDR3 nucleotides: TGTGCCACCAGCAGACCGGTTGAGACCCAGTACTTC. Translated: CATSRPVETQYF.

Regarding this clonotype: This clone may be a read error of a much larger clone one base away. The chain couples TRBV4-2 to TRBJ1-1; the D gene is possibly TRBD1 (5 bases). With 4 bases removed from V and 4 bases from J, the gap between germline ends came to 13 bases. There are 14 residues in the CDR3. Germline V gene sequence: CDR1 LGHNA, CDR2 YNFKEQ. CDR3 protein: CASSLERQGTEAFF. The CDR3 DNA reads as TGTGCCAGCAGCCTAGAACGGCAGGGCACTGAAGCTTTCTTT.

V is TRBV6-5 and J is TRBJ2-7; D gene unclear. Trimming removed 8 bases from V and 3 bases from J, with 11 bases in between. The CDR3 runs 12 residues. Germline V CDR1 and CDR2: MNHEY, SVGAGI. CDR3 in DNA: TGTGCCAGCGGTCGTGGGCTCTACGAGCAGTACTTC. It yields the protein CASGRGLYEQYF.

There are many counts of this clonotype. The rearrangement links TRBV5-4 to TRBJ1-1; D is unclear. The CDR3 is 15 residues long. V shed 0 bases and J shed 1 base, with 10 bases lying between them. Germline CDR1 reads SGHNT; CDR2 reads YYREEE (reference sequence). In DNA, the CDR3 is TGTGCCAGCAGCTTGGTCGGGAATAGGAACACTGAAGCTTTCTTT. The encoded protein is CASSLVGNRNTEAFF.

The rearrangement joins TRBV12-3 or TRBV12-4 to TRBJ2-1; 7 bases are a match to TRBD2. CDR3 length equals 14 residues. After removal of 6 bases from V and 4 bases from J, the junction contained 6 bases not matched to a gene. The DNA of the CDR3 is TGTGCCAGCAGGGAGCGGGGAACATACAATGAGCAGTTCTTC. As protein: CASRERGTYNEQFF.

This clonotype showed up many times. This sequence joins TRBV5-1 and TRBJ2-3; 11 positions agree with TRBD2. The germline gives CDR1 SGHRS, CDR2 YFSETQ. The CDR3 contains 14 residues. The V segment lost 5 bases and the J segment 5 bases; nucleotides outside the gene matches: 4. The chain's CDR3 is CASRPGTSGDTQYF. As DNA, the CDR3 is TGCGCCAGCAGGCCCGGGACTAGCGGAGATACGCAGTATTTT.

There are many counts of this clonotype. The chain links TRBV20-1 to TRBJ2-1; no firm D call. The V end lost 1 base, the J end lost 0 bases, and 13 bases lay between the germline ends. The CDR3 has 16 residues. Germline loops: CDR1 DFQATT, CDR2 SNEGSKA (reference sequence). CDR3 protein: CSARGSRSVSYNEQFF. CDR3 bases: TGCAGTGCTAGAGGAAGTCGGTCGGTCTCCTACAATGAGCAGTTCTTC.

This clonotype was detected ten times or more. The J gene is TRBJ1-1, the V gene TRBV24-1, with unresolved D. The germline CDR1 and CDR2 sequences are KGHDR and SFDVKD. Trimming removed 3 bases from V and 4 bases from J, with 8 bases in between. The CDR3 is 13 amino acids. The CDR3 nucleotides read TGTGCCACCAGTGATACCTCCTCCACTGAAGCTTTCTTT. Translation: CATSDTSSTEAFF.

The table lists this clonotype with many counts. CDR3 loop: CASSLRQLNTEAFF. The CDR3 DNA follows: TGTGCCAGCAGCTTAAGGCAACTTAACACTGAAGCTTTCTTT. The genes are TRBV7-6 and TRBJ1-1; no firm D call. This CDR3 contains 14 residues. V lost 2 bases and J 2 bases, leaving 9 bases between the germline ends. The germline CDR1 and CDR2 sequences are SGHVS and FNYEAQ. Full variable domain (missing parts from reference TRBV7-6 and TRBJ1-1): GAGVSQSPRYKVTKRGQDVALRCDPISGHVSLYWYRQALGQGPEFLTYFNYEAQQDKSGLPNDRFSAERPEGSISTLTIQRTEQRDSAMYRCASSLRQLNTEAFFGQGTRLTVV.

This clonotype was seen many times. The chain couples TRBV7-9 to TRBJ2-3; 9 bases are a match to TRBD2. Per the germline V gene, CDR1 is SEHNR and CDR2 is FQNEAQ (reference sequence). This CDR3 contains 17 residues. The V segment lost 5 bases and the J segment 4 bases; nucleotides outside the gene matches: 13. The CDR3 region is CASSQPDRVAGADTQYF. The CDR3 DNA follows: TGTGCCAGCAGCCAGCCGGACCGGGTAGCGGGGGCAGATACGCAGTATTTT.

The CDR3 nucleotides read TGTGCCAGCAGTGCGTTCCGATCGAGGACTGAAGCTTTCTTT. This encodes CASSAFRSRTEAFF. The rearrangement links TRBV2 to TRBJ1-1; no definite D call. The V end was cut by 4 bases, the J end by 5 bases, with 14 bases between. The CDR3 spans 14 residues. Germline V gene data show CDR1 as SNHLY and CDR2 as FYNNEI.

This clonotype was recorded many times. The CDR3 sequence is CASSQVSAGVGDTQYF. In DNA, the CDR3 is TGTGCCAGCAGCCAAGTATCAGCGGGAGTGGGTGATACGCAGTATTTT. The rearrangement uses TRBV4-2 and TRBJ2-3; TRBD2 matches 8 bases. Germline V gives CDR1 LGHNA, CDR2 YNFKEQ. The ends lost 1 base at V and 6 bases at J; junction bases unmatched: 9. The CDR3 has 16 residues.

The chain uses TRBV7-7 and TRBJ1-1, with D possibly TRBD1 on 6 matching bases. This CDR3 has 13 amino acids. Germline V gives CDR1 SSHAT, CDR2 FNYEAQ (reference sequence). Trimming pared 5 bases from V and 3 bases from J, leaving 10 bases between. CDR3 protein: CASSLNRDTEAFF. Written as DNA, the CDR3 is TGTGCCAGCAGCCTAAACAGGGACACTGAAGCTTTCTTT.